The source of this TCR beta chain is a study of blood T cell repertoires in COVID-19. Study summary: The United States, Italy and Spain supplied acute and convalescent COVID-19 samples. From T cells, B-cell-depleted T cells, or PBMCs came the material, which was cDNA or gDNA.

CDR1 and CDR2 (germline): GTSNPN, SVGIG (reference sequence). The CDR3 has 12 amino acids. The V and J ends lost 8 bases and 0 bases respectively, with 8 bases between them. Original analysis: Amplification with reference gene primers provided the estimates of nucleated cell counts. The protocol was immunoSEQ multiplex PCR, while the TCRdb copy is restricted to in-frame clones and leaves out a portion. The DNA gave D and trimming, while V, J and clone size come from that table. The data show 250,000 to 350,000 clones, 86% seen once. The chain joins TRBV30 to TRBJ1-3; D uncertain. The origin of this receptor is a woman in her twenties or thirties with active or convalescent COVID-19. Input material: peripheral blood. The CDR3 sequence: CAGPFSGNTIYF. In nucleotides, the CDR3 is TGTGCCGGGCCTTTCTCTGGAAACACCATATATTTT. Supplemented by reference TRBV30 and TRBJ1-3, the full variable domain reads SQTIHQWPATLVQPVGSPLSLECTVEGTSNPNLYWYRQAAGRGLQLLFYSVGIGQISSEVPQNLSASRPQDRQFILSSKKLLLSDSGFYLCAGPFSGNTIYFGEGSWLTVV.